Sequencing of this T cell receptor (beta chain) was carried out in a study of shared clonotypes between healthy human individuals. V was pared by 0 bases and J by 6 bases, with 7 bases of the junction left unmatched. This CDR3 has 15 residues. Germline V gene sequence: CDR1 SGHRS, CDR2 YFSETQ. The repertoire was sequenced with immunoSEQ multiplex PCR; TCRdb's copy has only in-frame clones and lacks some. The data contain about half a million clones, more than 65% of them singletons. The chain recombines TRBV5-1 with TRBJ1-2, with TRBD1 identical over 8 bases. This clonotype was obtained from a middle-aged woman in good health. Some clones in this sample may be carry-over from other donors' samples. The sequenced sample was PBMCs. CDR3 in amino acids: CASSLGGQVVNGYTF. The CDR3 region has the DNA TGCGCCAGCAGCTTGGGGGGACAGGTGGTAAATGGCTACACCTTC.